Shown below are 20 T cell receptor beta chains from a single sample sequenced in a study of blood T cell repertoires in COVID-19. Here immunoSEQ multiplex PCR was the method, and the copy in TCRdb shows in-frame clones only, minus some. The data contain roughly 280,000 clones, around 89% of them seen just once; the ten biggest clones take up about 2.2%. The specimen was PBMCs or T cells enriched from blood (not recorded which). These receptors came from a woman aged 18-35 years who had recovered from COVID-19.

The chain carries TRBV27 and TRBJ2-1; D is possibly TRBD2 (6 bases). Trimming removed 6 bases at V and 6 bases at J, with 12 bases between. The CDR3 loop spans 13 amino acids. CDR1 and CDR2 from the germline V gene are MNHEY and SMNVEV (reference sequence). The CDR3 nucleotides read TGTGCCAGCAGGGCCATGGGGGGCAATGAGCAGTTCTTC. Protein sequence: CASRAMGGNEQFF.

The chain recombines TRBV10-3 with TRBJ1-1; D is perhaps TRBD1 (5 bases). The CDR3 is made up of 13 amino acids. V was pared by 6 bases and J by 5 bases, with 13 bases between. Germline CDR1 is ENHRY and CDR2 is SYGVKD. The CDR3 nucleotides are TGTGCCATCAGCCCTGACAGCATTACTGAAGCTTTCTTT. Translation gives CAISPDSITEAFF.

J is TRBJ2-7 and V is TRBV19; TRBD2 aligns across 9 bases. The CDR3 is made up of 14 amino acids. V lost 6 bases, J lost 7 bases, and 10 bases stayed unmatched. Per the germline V gene, CDR1 is LNHDA and CDR2 is SQIVND (reference sequence). CDR3 residues: CASSRLAERGEQYF. CDR3 nucleotide sequence: TGTGCCAGTAGCAGACTAGCGGAGCGTGGGGAGCAGTACTTC. The variable domain in full, completed from reference TRBV19 and TRBJ2-7, reads DGGITQSPKYLFRKEGQNVTLSCEQNLNHDAMYWYRQDPGQGLRLIYYSQIVNDFQKGDIAEGYSVSREKKESFPLTVTSAQKNPTAFYLCASSRLAERGEQYFGPGTRLTVT.

The J gene is TRBJ2-7, the V gene TRBV6-1, with 7 bases lining up with TRBD1. The CDR3 has 14 amino acids. CDR1 MNHNS and CDR2 SASEGT come from the germline V gene. V was clipped by 2 bases and J by 3 bases; unmatched bases: 4. This CDR3 reads CASSELDRIYEQYF. DNA of the CDR3: TGTGCCAGCAGTGAACTGGACAGGATCTACGAGCAGTACTTC.

This rearrangement joins TRBV12-5 to TRBJ1-2; no clear D. Germline V gene lookup returns CDR1 LGHNT and CDR2 FRNRAP. Between the trimmed V and J ends, which lost 3 bases and 2 bases, there was a span of 4 bases. The CDR3 spans 12 residues. The CDR3 bases are TGTGCTAGTGGTTTAGCGAACTATGGCTACACCTTC. As protein: CASGLANYGYTF.

The genes are TRBV12-3 or TRBV12-4 and TRBJ2-7, with D tentatively TRBD1 (6 bases). This CDR3 has 12 residues. V was clipped by 10 bases and J by 5 bases, with 15 bases between them. CDR3 loop: CATTQGGDEQYF. CDR3 in DNA: TGTGCCACGACACAGGGTGGGGACGAGCAGTACTTC.

CDR3 nucleotide sequence: TGCAGCGTTGGATTGGGCGGGGGGCCTTCCTACAATGAGCAGTTCTTC. It is translated as CSVGLGGGPSYNEQFF. This chain joins TRBV29-1 and TRBJ2-1; 8 nucleotides agree with TRBD2. The CDR3 contains 16 residues. The germline gives CDR1 SQVTM, CDR2 ANQGSEA. Germline trimming cut 4 bases from V and 1 base from J; bases unmatched to any gene: 9.

The V and J genes are TRBV9 and TRBJ2-3; 9 nucleotides line up with TRBD2. The V gene's germline CDR1 is SGDLS and CDR2 YYNGEE. V dropped 2 bases and J dropped 4; count of bases not matched to a gene: 5. This CDR3 comprises 15 residues. The chain's CDR3 is CASSVGLAGADTQYF. In nucleotides, the CDR3 is TGTGCCAGCAGCGTCGGGTTAGCGGGGGCAGATACGCAGTATTTT.

V is TRBV7-2 and J is TRBJ2-7; the match to TRBD1 covers 9 bases. The CDR3 has 14 amino acids. Germline V gene data show CDR1 as SGHTA and CDR2 as FQGNSA. The J segment lost 6 bases and the V segment lost 0 bases, leaving 3 bases of the junction unmatched. As DNA, the CDR3 is TGTGCCAGCAGCTTAGCGCTACAGGGGGCCGAGCAGTACTTC. Its protein product is CASSLALQGAEQYF.

This CDR3 reads CASAQRGQETQYF. CDR3 nucleotides: TGTGCCAGCGCCCAGCGGGGTCAAGAGACCCAGTACTTC. V and J are TRBV3-1 (or the pseudogene TRBV3-2) and TRBJ2-5; 7 positions agree with TRBD2. The length of the CDR3 is 13 residues. The V gene end was trimmed by 8 bases and the J gene end by 2 bases; junction bases not matched to a gene: 5. Germline lookup yields CDR1 LGHDT and CDR2 YNNKEL (reference sequence).

This clone has more than one count but fewer than ten. The V gene is TRBV12-3 or TRBV12-4, the J gene TRBJ1-1, with D unclear. V gave up 7 bases and J gave up 1 base, with 7 bases separating them. This CDR3 is built from 12 residues. For the CDR3, the DNA is TGTGCCAGCAAGGACTGGAACACTGAAGCTTTCTTT. As protein: CASKDWNTEAFF.

The CDR3: CASTPWTGGFEKLFF. The CDR3 nucleotides are TGTGCCAGCACTCCATGGACAGGGGGCTTTGAAAAACTGTTTTTT. V and J are TRBV6-5 and TRBJ1-4, with 11 bases fitting TRBD1. This CDR3 has 15 amino acids. Germline CDR1 is MNHEY and CDR2 is SVGAGI. V lost 7 bases and J lost 7; bases outside the gene matches: 8.

This clone has just a few counts. The chain couples TRBV28 to TRBJ1-5; TRBD1 agrees at 10 bases. The germline CDR1 and CDR2 sequences are MDHEN and SYDVKM. V lost 6 bases to trimming and J lost 1 base; unmatched junction nucleotides: 6. CDR3 size: 16 residues. CDR3: CASRPTGGASNQPQHF. The CDR3 nucleotides are TGTGCCAGCAGACCGACAGGGGGCGCGAGCAATCAGCCCCAGCATTTT.

The chain joins TRBV18 to TRBJ2-5; D is uncertain. This CDR3 region has 13 residues. Germline CDR1 KGHSH, CDR2 LQKENI. The V and J ends lost 0 bases and 2 bases respectively, with 4 bases between them. CDR3 DNA sequence: TGTGCCAGCTCACCACCGGCACAAGAGACCCAGTACTTC. It specifies CASSPPAQETQYF. The complete variable domain, with remaining parts taken from reference TRBV18 and TRBJ2-5, reads NAGVMQNPRHLVRRRGQEARLRCSPMKGHSHVYWYRQLPEEGLKFMVYLQKENIIDESGMPKERFSAEFPKEGPSILRIQQVVRGDSAAYFCASSPPAQETQYFGPGTRLLVL.

The chain uses TRBV5-1 and TRBJ2-3, with 14 bases matching TRBD2. V shed 4 bases and J 0 bases; nucleotides not matched to a gene: 7. The CDR3 is 18 residues long. Looked up from germline, CDR1 is SGHRS and CDR2 is YFSETQ. The CDR3 DNA sequence: TGCGCCAGCAGCCTATGGACTAGCGGGGGGACTAGCACAGATACGCAGTATTTT. This encodes CASSLWTSGGTSTDTQYF.

This rearrangement joins TRBV21-1 to TRBJ2-7; the table calls TRBD2, which could not be checked here. TRBV21-1 is described as a pseudogene. The CDR3 contains 19 residues. CDR3 coding DNA: TGTGCCAGCAGCAAAGCGGGGGACGGGACTAAGCGCTGGACGGGCGAGCAGTACTTC. Amino acids: CASSKAGDGTKRWTGEQYF.

This clone was counted a few times. The rearrangement joins TRBV19 to TRBJ2-3, with D tentatively TRBD2 (6 bases). The CDR3 length is 16 residues. Germline assignment: CDR1 LNHDA and CDR2 SQIVND (reference sequence). V shed 0 bases and J shed 0 bases, with 10 bases lying between them. CDR3 coding DNA: TGTGCCAGTAGTATAGATTCGGGACTCAGCACAGATACGCAGTATTTT. Amino acid sequence: CASSIDSGLSTDTQYF.

CDR3 sequence: CASSPQGISNYGYTF. CDR3 coding DNA: TGTGCCAGCAGTCCGCAGGGAATAAGTAACTATGGCTACACCTTC. This sequence joins TRBV27 and TRBJ1-2, with D possibly matching TRBD1 (5 bases). CDR3 length equals 15 residues. Germline CDR1 is MNHEY and CDR2 is SMNVEV (reference sequence). The V and J ends lost 5 bases and 1 base respectively, with 14 bases between them.

This chain links TRBV5-1 with TRBJ1-4, with D uncertain. Trimming left V 4 bases short and J 4 bases short, with 11 bases between. The length of the CDR3 is 14 residues. CDR1 and CDR2 (germline): SGHRS, YFSETQ. In nucleotides, the CDR3 is TGCGCCAGCAGCGGGCCGGCAAATAATGAAAAACTGTTTTTT. As protein: CASSGPANNEKLFF.

This chain links TRBV28 with TRBJ1-1, with D possibly TRBD1 on 6 matching bases. V lost 5 bases to trimming and J lost 4 bases, with 17 bases between them. CDR3 length: 15 amino acids. Germline CDR1 reads MDHEN; CDR2 reads SYDVKM. The DNA of the CDR3 is TGTGCCAGCAGTCCCCCCGGGGGGGCGAGCACTGAAGCTTTCTTT. Protein: CASSPPGGASTEAFF.